This entry lists 17 T cell receptor beta chains sequenced from one sample in a study of T cell changes during pregnancy in multiple sclerosis. Assay used: immunoSEQ multiplex PCR; TCRdb lists only in-frame clones, some missing. The sample lists tens of thousands of clones; about nine tenths were seen once. Source: CD4+ T cells from peripheral blood mononuclear cells, taken in the third trimester of pregnancy. The receptors come from a female donor with multiple sclerosis, enrolled in a pregnancy study.

This clone was counted once. The chain uses TRBV14 and TRBJ2-5; 10 bases match TRBD2. This CDR3 contains 13 residues. Germline V gene data show CDR1 as SGHDN and CDR2 as FVKESK. V shed 6 bases and J 5 bases; nucleotides not matched to a gene: 3. The CDR3 sequence: CASRASGSETQYF. CDR3 in DNA: TGTGCCAGCAGGGCTAGCGGGAGTGAGACCCAGTACTTC.

The chain carries TRBV19 and TRBJ2-6; D remains ambiguous. Germline loops: CDR1 LNHDA, CDR2 SQIVND (reference sequence). Trimming left V 3 bases short and J 4 bases short, with 7 bases between. This CDR3 is built from 14 residues. CDR3 DNA: TGTGCCAGTAGTATCATTGTCGGGGCCAACGTCCTGACTTTC. Encoded protein: CASSIIVGANVLTF.

The rearrangement joins TRBV7-6 to TRBJ2-2; 9 positions match TRBD2. The V gene's germline CDR1 is SGHVS and CDR2 FNYEAQ. The CDR3 consists of 16 residues. Trimming removed 5 bases from V and 4 bases from J; junction bases left unmatched: 8. CDR3 loop: CASSPRLAEGTGELFF. The DNA for the CDR3 is TGTGCCAGCAGCCCTCGACTAGCGGAGGGCACCGGGGAGCTGTTTTTT.

The chain combines TRBV6-5 with TRBJ2-7; D not certain. V was trimmed by 7 bases and J by 1 base, leaving 11 bases between them. Germline CDR1 MNHEY, CDR2 SVGAGI. The CDR3 runs to 13 residues. The CDR3 region has the DNA TGTGCCAGCACAGCAGGTCGGTCCTACGAGCAGTACTTC. It yields the protein CASTAGRSYEQYF.

The chain couples TRBV19 to TRBJ1-2, with D possibly being TRBD1 (6 bases). Germline V gene lookup returns CDR1 LNHDA and CDR2 SQIVND (reference sequence). V was clipped by 5 bases and J by 3 bases, with 10 bases between them. There are 13 residues in the CDR3. The CDR3 bases are TGTGCCAGTAGTCTGACAGGCTACTATGGCTACACCTTC. Translating gives CASSLTGYYGYTF. The full variable domain, with the rest looked up from reference TRBV19 and TRBJ1-2, is DGGITQSPKYLFRKEGQNVTLSCEQNLNHDAMYWYRQDPGQGLRLIYYSQIVNDFQKGDIAEGYSVSREKKESFPLTVTSAQKNPTAFYLCASSLTGYYGYTFGSGTRLTVV.

The chain couples TRBV5-1 to TRBJ2-2, with TRBD2 matching 11 bases. The junction had 12 bases not matched to a gene; V was cut back by 1 base and J by 7 bases. The germline V gene encodes CDR1 SGHRS and CDR2 YFSETQ. This CDR3 contains 18 residues. CDR3 amino acids: CASSLRTSGSLYVGELFF. CDR3 nucleotide sequence: TGCGCCAGCAGCTTGAGAACTAGCGGGAGTCTGTACGTCGGGGAGCTGTTTTTT.

The gene calls are TRBV7-3 and TRBJ2-3; unclear D gene. The germline gives CDR1 SGHTA, CDR2 FQGTGA. CDR3 length: 14 amino acids. The ends were cut back, 4 bases at V and 0 bases at J, with 8 bases in the middle. The CDR3 nucleotides read TGTGCCAGCAGCTCACCCGGGAGCACAGATACGCAGTATTTT. It is translated as CASSSPGSTDTQYF. The whole variable domain, remainder taken from reference TRBV7-3 and TRBJ2-3, is GAGVSQTPSNKVTEKGKYVELRCDPISGHTALYWYRQSLGQGPEFLIYFQGTGAADDSGLPNDRFFAVRPEGSVSTLKIQRTERGDSAVYLCASSSPGSTDTQYFGPGTRLTVL.

The rearrangement links TRBV29-1 to TRBJ2-5, with D tentatively TRBD1 (5 bases). V was clipped by 6 bases and J by 9 bases, with 17 bases between them. This CDR3 has 12 residues. Germline V gives CDR1 SQVTM, CDR2 ANQGSEA. Here the CDR3 DNA reads TGCAGCGTCGAGGACACCGGTGTGGCCCAGTACTTC. Amino acid sequence: CSVEDTGVAQYF.

This sequence joins TRBV27 and TRBJ2-7, with a weak D call TRBD2 (5 bases). Germline V CDR1 and CDR2: MNHEY, SMNVEV (reference sequence). The V and J ends lost 0 bases and 2 bases respectively, with 8 bases between them. CDR3 length: 14 residues. The CDR3 nucleotides are TGTGCCAGCAGTTTATCTTGGGGAGCCTACGAGCAGTACTTC. Protein product: CASSLSWGAYEQYF.

The count of this clone is one. The chain is built from TRBV7-9 and TRBJ1-1; D call uncertain. The V end lost 4 bases, the J end lost 7 bases, and 7 bases lay between the germline ends. The CDR3 has 11 amino acids. Germline V gives CDR1 SEHNR, CDR2 FQNEAQ (reference sequence). The CDR3 DNA follows: TGTGCCAGCAGCTACGACAATGAAGCTTTCTTT. Translating it yields CASSYDNEAFF.

CDR3 residues: CASSLVTGLNTEAFF. The DNA for the CDR3 is TGTGCCAGCAGCTTAGTAACAGGCCTAAACACTGAAGCTTTCTTT. The chain recombines TRBV5-6 with TRBJ1-1; D is possibly TRBD1 (5 bases). The CDR3 covers 15 residues. CDR1 is SGHDT and CDR2 is YYEEEE in the germline V gene. Trimming left V 2 bases short and J 2 bases short, with 13 bases between. Combining the CDR3 with reference TRBV5-6 and TRBJ1-1 gives the whole variable domain DAGVTQSPTHLIKTRGQQVTLRCSPKSGHDTVSWYQQALGQGPQFIFQYYEEEERQRGNFPDRFSGHQFPNYSSELNVNALLLGDSALYLCASSLVTGLNTEAFFGQGTRLTVV.

J is TRBJ2-5 and V is TRBV18; 7 positions match TRBD1. The CDR3 runs to 14 residues. The V gene's germline CDR1 is KGHSH and CDR2 LQKENI. Trimming took 1 base from V and 1 from J; bases not matched to a gene: 0. This CDR3 is CASSPQGAQETQYF. The CDR3 DNA follows: TGTGCCAGCTCACCACAGGGGGCCCAAGAGACCCAGTACTTC.

The V and J genes are TRBV5-1 and TRBJ1-4; D gene uncertain. V was trimmed by 0 bases and J by 8 bases, leaving 11 bases between them. Germline CDR1 and CDR2: SGHRS and YFSETQ. This CDR3 is built from 14 residues. Here the CDR3 reads CASSLGQVGEKLFF. CDR3 DNA: TGCGCCAGCAGCTTGGGGCAGGTTGGGGAAAAACTGTTTTTT.

The chain joins TRBV6-4 to TRBJ1-2; possibly TRBD1 for D (5 bases). CDR3 length: 11 residues. Germline V gene lookup returns CDR1 MRHNA and CDR2 SNTAGT. The V end was cut by 5 bases, the J end by 9 bases, with 10 bases between. This CDR3 reads CASSRGLSYTF. The CDR3 DNA follows: TGTGCCAGCAGTCGGGGGTTAAGCTACACCTTC.

V usage is TRBV19 and J usage is TRBJ2-6, with 10 bases that match TRBD1. Per the germline V gene, CDR1 is LNHDA and CDR2 is SQIVND (reference sequence). The CDR3 length is 17 residues. The J segment lost 1 base and the V segment lost 3 bases, leaving 3 bases of the junction unmatched. The CDR3 coding sequence is TGTGCCAGTAGTATGCGGGACAGGGGATCTGGGGCCAACGTCCTGACTTTC. As protein: CASSMRDRGSGANVLTF.

This clone occurred once. The chain carries TRBV7-2 and TRBJ2-3, with 11 bases fitting TRBD2. Germline V gives CDR1 SGHTA, CDR2 FQGNSA. V gave up 5 bases and J gave up 5 bases; unmatched junction bases: 9. There are 16 residues in the CDR3. This chain's CDR3 is CASSATSGRTRDTQYF. As DNA, the CDR3 is TGTGCCAGCAGCGCTACTAGCGGGAGAACAAGAGATACGCAGTATTTT.

This rearrangement joins TRBV19 to TRBJ2-1; 8 nucleotides agree with TRBD2. The CDR3 length is 16 residues. V lost 5 bases and J lost 6; bases outside the gene matches: 12. Per the germline V gene, CDR1 is LNHDA and CDR2 is SQIVND (reference sequence). The CDR3: CASSFPPGLGSNEQFF. The CDR3 bases are TGTGCCAGTAGTTTCCCCCCGGGACTAGGATCCAATGAGCAGTTCTTC. Full variable domain (rest looked up from reference TRBV19 and TRBJ2-1): DGGITQSPKYLFRKEGQNVTLSCEQNLNHDAMYWYRQDPGQGLRLIYYSQIVNDFQKGDIAEGYSVSREKKESFPLTVTSAQKNPTAFYLCASSFPPGLGSNEQFFGPGTRLTVL.